A single sample gave rise to the 9 T cell receptor beta chains below, sequenced in a study of blood T cells in healthy people across ages. A second PCR of about 7 to 11 cycles used a sample-barcoded 5' primer and a J-beta primer mix. TCRdb re-called the 5' RACE reads with MiXCR, one entry per CDR3 protein. The table includes hundreds of thousands of distinct CDR3 sequences, around 36% detected once. Sequencing was carried out using blood. These TCRs come from a man between 18 and 35 years old in good health.

This rearrangement joins TRBV6-2 or TRBV6-3 to TRBJ2-1, with D tentatively TRBD1 (5 bases). The CDR3 runs 13 residues. The V end lost 8 bases, the J end lost 8 bases, and 16 bases lay between the germline ends. The germline V gene has CDR1 MNHEY and CDR2 SVGEGT. The CDR3 bases are TGTGCCAGCTCCCTGGGGCACGGAGATGAGCAGTTCTTC. It codes for CASSLGHGDEQFF.

This clonotype was detected a few times. The chain links TRBV7-9 to TRBJ2-3, with 8 bases identical to TRBD2. Germline-derived CDR1 and CDR2 are SEHNR and FQNEAQ (reference sequence). V was clipped by 5 bases and J by 6 bases; unmatched bases: 10. The CDR3 runs 15 residues. This CDR3 reads CASSEEVLAGDTQYF. CDR3 DNA sequence: TGTGCCAGCAGCGAGGAGGTATTAGCGGGGGATACGCAGTATTTT.

The chain carries TRBV4-3 and TRBJ2-5; a possible D gene is TRBD1 (6 bases). Germline V gene lookup returns CDR1 LGHNA and CDR2 YSLEER. V lost 3 bases to trimming and J lost 2 bases, with 22 bases between them. The CDR3 totals 18 residues. The CDR3 DNA sequence: TGCGCCAGCAGCCAGTGGCATTCCGGGACACAAATGCAAGAGACCCAGTACTTC. This translates into CASSQWHSGTQMQETQYF.

The chain has TRBV4-1 and TRBJ1-2; 7 bases align to TRBD1. The length of the CDR3 is 15 residues. The germline CDR1 and CDR2 sequences are MGHRA and YSYEKL. Losses at the gene ends were 0 bases for V and 4 bases for J; bases not matched to a gene: 5. For the CDR3, the DNA is TGCGCCAGCAGCCAAGAAGGGTCAGGGGGCTATGGCTACACCTTC. Translating it yields CASSQEGSGGYGYTF.

The chain links TRBV7-2 to TRBJ2-3; 12 bases line up with TRBD2. From germline, CDR1 is SGHTA and CDR2 FQGNSA. V lost 1 base and J lost 2; bases outside the gene matches: 4. This CDR3 spans 17 amino acids. In DNA form, the CDR3 reads TGTGCCAGCAGCTTAGAGACTAGCGGGGGTTTCACAGATACGCAGTATTTT. Translated: CASSLETSGGFTDTQYF.

The chain recombines TRBV29-1 with TRBJ2-1; a possible D gene is TRBD1 (6 bases). Per germline, CDR1 SQVTM and CDR2 ANQGSEA. CDR3 length: 13 residues. With 5 bases removed from V and 0 bases from J, the gap between germline ends came to 8 bases. The CDR3 loop reads CSVPRGSYNEQFF. The DNA of the CDR3 is TGCAGCGTTCCCAGGGGCTCCTACAATGAGCAGTTCTTC.

This clonotype was picked up a small number of times. The chain is built from TRBV5-8 and TRBJ1-2; D is perhaps TRBD1 (5 bases). This CDR3 region has 14 residues. Germline V CDR1 and CDR2: SGHTS, YDEGEE. V lost 5 bases and J lost 8, with 19 bases in between. As DNA, the CDR3 is TGTGCCAGCAGTTTTCGCGGGGGGGGTGGAGGCTACACCTTC. It translates to CASSFRGGGGGYTF.

As to this clonotype: Lacking the conserved final phenylalanine or tryptophan, this CDR3 likely reflects a read error. This chain connects TRBV30 to TRBJ2-7, with 9 bases matching TRBD1. V shed 2 bases, J shed 7 bases, and the junction held 6 bases outside the gene matches. The length of the CDR3 is 13 residues. Germline CDR1 and CDR2: GTSNPN and SVGIG (reference sequence). In DNA form, the CDR3 reads TGTGCCTGGAGTCGGACAGGGGCGTGGGAGCAGTACCTC. Amino acids: CAWSRTGAWEQYL.

V and J are TRBV20-1 and TRBJ2-1; TRBD2 is a possible D gene (6 bases). The DNA matches TRBJ2-7 better at its end, which makes the J call doubtful. This CDR3 is built from 18 residues. Germline loops: CDR1 DFQATT, CDR2 SNEGSKA (reference sequence). The CDR3 DNA follows: TGCAGTGCTAAAGGCGGACTATGGAGAAAGAGCTCCTACAATGAGCAGTACTTC. Translation gives CSAKGGLWRKSSYNEQYF.